The next 14 T cell receptor beta chains were all read from a single sample in a study of cytomegalovirus exposure and HLA in healthy donors. Primers for the PCR totalled 60 Vbeta and 13 Jbeta. Profiled with immunoSEQ multiplex PCR; TCRdb holds only in-frame clones, not every one. This table lists approximately 92,000 clones. What was sequenced was PBMCs. The receptors derive from a woman aged 25 to 39 in good health and CMV-seronegative.

This chain uses TRBV6-5 with TRBJ2-7; 10 bases align to TRBD1. J gave up 4 bases and V 5 bases, and 2 bases lay outside the gene matches. CDR1 and CDR2 from the germline V gene are MNHEY and SVGAGI. The CDR3 is 13 amino acids. The CDR3 sequence is CASSKGQGYEQYF. CDR3 DNA: TGTGCCAGCAGTAAGGGACAGGGGTACGAGCAGTACTTC.

The chain has TRBV4-2 and TRBJ1-1; 10 bases align to TRBD1. CDR1 is LGHNA, CDR2 YNFKEQ, per germline. The CDR3 sequence is 14 residues long. J was trimmed by 4 bases and V by 4 bases; bases with no gene match: 3. The CDR3 DNA sequence: TGTGCCAGCAGCCCTCGGGACAGGGGCACTGAAGCTTTCTTT. Encoded protein: CASSPRDRGTEAFF.

This sequence joins TRBV5-1 and TRBJ2-1; tentative D call: TRBD2 (6 bases). From germline, CDR1 is SGHRS and CDR2 YFSETQ. Trimming took 2 bases from V and 0 from J, leaving 15 bases between them. The CDR3 loop spans 17 amino acids. The CDR3 is CASSLARDLYSYNEQFF. The CDR3 DNA sequence: TGCGCCAGCAGCTTAGCCCGGGACTTATACTCCTACAATGAGCAGTTCTTC.

The chain combines TRBV4-1 with TRBJ1-1; 10 nucleotides agree with TRBD1. Germline V CDR1 and CDR2: MGHRA, YSYEKL. The CDR3 length is 15 residues. After removal of 1 base from V and 3 bases from J, the junction contained 2 bases not matched to a gene. The CDR3 region has the DNA TGCGCCAGCAGCCAAGGGACAGGGGGGGACACTGAAGCTTTCTTT. Translating it yields CASSQGTGGDTEAFF.

The DNA for the CDR3 is TGTGCCAGTGCTCCCGGGACTAGACCGACCAATGAGCAGTTCTTC. Residues: CASAPGTRPTNEQFF. V is TRBV19 and J is TRBJ2-1, with 8 bases that match TRBD2. Unmatched junction bases numbered 12, after V lost 8 bases and J lost 6 bases. The germline CDR1 and CDR2 sequences are LNHDA and SQIVND (reference sequence). The CDR3 length is 15 residues.

The chain recombines TRBV27 with TRBJ1-2, with TRBD1 as a possible D gene (5 bases). The CDR3 sequence is 14 residues long. V lost 6 bases, J lost 4 bases, and 15 bases lay in between. Germline CDR1 is MNHEY and CDR2 is SMNVEV (reference sequence). The CDR3 loop is CASRGGWGVYGYTF. The DNA for the CDR3 is TGTGCCAGCAGGGGGGGGTGGGGGGTCTATGGCTACACCTTC.

The genes are TRBV4-1 and TRBJ1-6, with D possibly being TRBD1 (5 bases). Germline V gene data show CDR1 as MGHRA and CDR2 as YSYEKL. V lost 1 base and J 10 bases, leaving 20 bases between the germline ends. The CDR3 covers 17 residues. The CDR3 DNA follows: TGCGCCAGCAGCCAAGTGCCCCGAGTAGGGGTGTGGTCACCCCTCCACTTT. Translating it yields CASSQVPRVGVWSPLHF.

This chain uses TRBV11-2 with TRBJ1-5; no definite D call. The germline V and J ends were trimmed by 4 bases and 6 bases, with 16 bases remaining between them. CDR1 is SGHAT, CDR2 FQNNGV, per germline. CDR3 length: 15 residues. The CDR3 region has the DNA TGTGCCAGCAGCTCGTACACGGGTCCCCCTCAGCCCCAGCATTTT. Translating gives CASSSYTGPPQPQHF. Using reference TRBV11-2 and TRBJ1-5 for the parts outside the CDR3, the full variable domain is EAGVAQSPRYKIIEKRQSVAFWCNPISGHATLYWYQQILGQGPKLLIQFQNNGVVDDSQLPKDRFSAERLKGVDSTLKIQPAKLEDSAVYLCASSSYTGPPQPQHFGDGTRLSIL.

V and J are TRBV6-5 and TRBJ1-2, with unresolved D. The length of the CDR3 is 13 residues. CDR1 and CDR2 from the germline V gene are MNHEY and SVGAGI. V shed 0 bases and J shed 6 bases, with 8 bases lying between them. The CDR3 protein is CASSYSTGDGYTF. In nucleotides, the CDR3 is TGTGCCAGCAGTTACTCGACCGGGGATGGCTACACCTTC.

The chain carries TRBV4-1 and TRBJ1-4; 10 nucleotides line up with TRBD1. CDR1 is MGHRA and CDR2 is YSYEKL in the germline V gene. This CDR3 comprises 15 residues. J gave up 8 bases and V 1 base, and 4 bases lay outside the gene matches. The CDR3 here is CASSQGQGAGEKLFF. The CDR3 DNA reads TGCGCCAGCAGCCAAGGACAGGGGGCCGGGGAAAAACTGTTTTTT.

The genes are TRBV13 and TRBJ2-3, with D hard to call. Trimming took 1 base from V and 1 from J, leaving 9 bases between them. Germline V gene lookup returns CDR1 PRHDT and CDR2 FYEKMQ (reference sequence). This CDR3 has 15 residues. The CDR3 here is CASSLVEGGTDTQYF. The CDR3 nucleotides read TGTGCCAGCAGCTTAGTGGAAGGAGGCACAGATACGCAGTATTTT.

The chain has TRBV27 and TRBJ1-1; 8 bases are shared with TRBD1. The CDR3 has 15 residues. The germline V gene has CDR1 MNHEY and CDR2 SMNVEV (reference sequence). V shed 6 bases, J shed 2 bases, and the junction held 8 bases outside the gene matches. Here the CDR3 DNA reads TGTGCCAGCAGCCCCGATGGACAGGGTAACACTGAAGCTTTCTTT. Translation gives CASSPDGQGNTEAFF.

This chain connects TRBV5-1 to TRBJ1-2; D is uncertain. Germline CDR1 reads SGHRS; CDR2 reads YFSETQ. Trimming cost V 0 bases and J 4 bases, with 13 bases left between them. The CDR3 is made up of 15 amino acids. CDR3: CASSLDDWETYGYTF. CDR3 in DNA: TGCGCCAGCAGCTTGGACGACTGGGAGACCTATGGCTACACCTTC.

The chain links TRBV11-2 to TRBJ1-1; D is ambiguous. This CDR3 spans 16 amino acids. Trimming shortened V by 1 base and J by 1 base, and 13 bases separated the two germline ends. In germline, CDR1 is SGHAT, CDR2 FQNNGV. The CDR3 DNA reads as TGTGCCAGCAGCTTAGTGGGGTACGGGAAGAACACTGAAGCTTTCTTT. It encodes CASSLVGYGKNTEAFF.